This record covers a single T cell receptor beta chain. Its antigen is currently unknown. One end of the junction is discordant with germline, which a read error may explain. This sample is drawn from a study of blood T cells in healthy people across ages. The germline CDR1 and CDR2 sequences are SSHAT and FNYEAQ (reference sequence). There are 15 residues in the CDR3. There were at least 6 micrograms of total RNA extracted from every sample. Together with a sample-barcoded 5' primer, a J-beta primer mix was included in a second PCR lasting about 7 to 12 cycles. TCRdb called the 5' RACE reads again in MiXCR, with one record for every CDR3 protein. The sample shows hundreds of thousands of distinct CDR3 sequences, 36% of them seen only once. Regarding the study as a whole: Roughly linearly, TCR beta diversity per million T cells fell as age increased. Estimates drawn from one million T cells were deemed to understate diversity.

The chain employs TRBV7-7 and TRBJ2-2, with 10 nucleotides matching TRBD1. The TCR originated in a man aged 18 to 29 in good health. Sequencing input: blood. The DNA for the CDR3 is TGTACCAGCAGTTACGGACAGGGGGGCACCGGGGAGCTGTTTTTT. Translating gives CTSSYGQGGTGELFF.